These 25 T cell receptor beta chains were all obtained from the same sample, sequenced in a study of spatial heterogeneity in lung cancer. TCRdb reprocessed the 5' RACE reads via MiXCR and lists one record per CDR3 protein. The sample consists of 20,000 to 25,000 distinct CDR3 sequences, 3.5% to 5.5% of them appearing once. Time point: sample taken at primary tumor resection. Without sorting, whole RNA was sequenced from tumor, nontumor lung or frozen PBMC. The specimen comprised PBMCs, sampled at surgery. The receptors derive from a male donor with early-stage non-small cell lung cancer.

Many counts were recorded for this clonotype. The rearrangement uses TRBV12-3 or TRBV12-4 and TRBJ1-2; possibly TRBD1 for D (5 bases). The CDR3 length is 14 residues. The V gene lost 6 bases and the J gene lost 2 bases, with 13 bases spanning the gap. For the CDR3, the DNA is TGTGCCAGCAGGTCGTTCGGGGGGAACTATGGCTACACCTTC. Translating gives CASRSFGGNYGYTF.

The genes are TRBV20-1 and TRBJ2-5; perhaps TRBD2 as D (6 bases). Trimming stripped 2 bases from V and 5 bases from J, with 9 bases between. The CDR3 consists of 12 residues. Germline V gene sequence: CDR1 DFQATT, CDR2 SNEGSKA (reference sequence). The CDR3, as DNA: TGCAGTGCTAGAAGACGGGGGGAGACCCAGTACTTC. This translates into CSARRRGETQYF.

The V gene is TRBV7-8, the J gene TRBJ2-5, with 8 nucleotides matching TRBD1. The CDR3 contains 15 residues. Germline trimming cut 1 base from V and 4 bases from J; bases unmatched to any gene: 5. From germline, CDR1 is SGHVS and CDR2 FQNEAQ. This CDR3 is CASSLDRGLLETQYF. The DNA for the CDR3 is TGTGCCAGCAGCTTAGACAGGGGGTTGTTAGAGACCCAGTACTTC.

This clonotype was observed at least ten times. The rearrangement uses TRBV12-3 or TRBV12-4 and TRBJ2-1, with 9 bases that match TRBD1. The trim removed 4 bases at V and 5 bases at J, leaving 3 bases unmatched. This CDR3 spans 14 amino acids. For the CDR3, the DNA is TGTGCCAGCAGTTGGACAGGGGTTAACAATGAGCAGTTCTTC. Its protein product is CASSWTGVNNEQFF.

The sample holds many counts of this clonotype. The rearrangement joins TRBV11-2 to TRBJ2-7; no clear D gene. This CDR3 region has 13 residues. CDR1 and CDR2 from the germline V gene are SGHAT and FQNNGV. V lost 6 bases and J lost 5, with 14 bases in between. Written as DNA, the CDR3 is TGTGCCAGCAGGCCGGGTGGGATCAACGAGCAGTACTTC. As protein: CASRPGGINEQYF.

The chain uses TRBV9 and TRBJ1-1; 9 nucleotides line up with TRBD1. Germline trimming cut 0 bases from V and 5 bases from J; bases unmatched to any gene: 5. Germline V CDR1 and CDR2: SGDLS, YYNGEE. CDR3 length equals 15 residues. CDR3 coding DNA: TGTGCCAGCAGCGTAGTTGGACAGGGGATGACTGAAGCTTTCTTT. This codes for CASSVVGQGMTEAFF.

This clonotype occurred many times. The gene calls are TRBV7-2 and TRBJ2-3; TRBD2 matches 8 bases. The CDR3 covers 17 residues. In germline, CDR1 is SGHTA, CDR2 FQGNSA. Unmatched junction bases numbered 8, after V lost 1 base and J lost 2 bases. DNA of the CDR3: TGTGCCAGCAGCTTAGGGCCTAGCGGGCTTACCACAGATACGCAGTATTTT. Protein product: CASSLGPSGLTTDTQYF.

This clonotype was counted many times. V gene TRBV5-1 combines with J gene TRBJ2-1; perhaps TRBD2 as D (5 bases). The CDR3 consists of 16 residues. Germline loops: CDR1 SGHRS, CDR2 YFSETQ. Trimming stripped 2 bases from V and 3 bases from J, with 15 bases between. The CDR3 coding sequence is TGCGCCAGCAGCTTTTACCCAGGCGCGGGCTACAATGAGCAGTTCTTC. Amino acid sequence: CASSFYPGAGYNEQFF.

This clonotype was counted at least ten times. The gene calls are TRBV28 and TRBJ2-3; 10 positions agree with TRBD2. Trimming at V came to 3 bases and at J to 4 bases, leaving 10 bases not matched to a gene. CDR3 length: 17 residues. The germline gives CDR1 MDHEN, CDR2 SYDVKM. The CDR3 DNA reads as TGTGCCAGCAGTTTGTTAGGGCTAGCGGGAGCCTCAGATACGCAGTATTTT. Translated, it gives CASSLLGLAGASDTQYF.

In its sample, this clonotype was seen a few times. The rearrangement links TRBV7-3 to TRBJ2-3; perhaps D is TRBD1 or TRBD2 (6 bases each). This CDR3 is built from 14 residues. V lost 7 bases to trimming and J lost 4 bases, with 15 bases between them. The germline gives CDR1 SGHTA, CDR2 FQGTGA. The CDR3 DNA sequence: TGTGCCAGCACCTTTGGGGGGCCTTCAGATACGCAGTATTTT. Its translation: CASTFGGPSDTQYF.

This clonotype was recorded many times. This sequence joins TRBV28 and TRBJ2-1; TRBD1 matches at 8 bases. The CDR3 is 17 amino acids. Looked up from germline, CDR1 is MDHEN and CDR2 is SYDVKM. Trimming cost V 2 bases and J 3 bases; bases outside gene matches: 9. CDR3 nucleotides: TGTGCCAGCAGTTTAACCCTTCCCGGACAGGGCTACAATGAGCAGTTCTTC. As protein: CASSLTLPGQGYNEQFF. Full variable domain (remainder filled in from reference TRBV28 and TRBJ2-1): DVKVTQSSRYLVKRTGEKVFLECVQDMDHENMFWYRQDPGLGLRLIYFSYDVKMKEKGDIPEGYSVSREKKERFSLILESASTNQTSMYLCASSLTLPGQGYNEQFFGPGTRLTVL.

This clonotype has a count of ten or more. The chain combines TRBV10-3 with TRBJ2-3; 8 bases are a match to TRBD2. V lost 10 bases and J lost 3; bases outside the gene matches: 9. CDR3 length equals 14 residues. The germline CDR1 and CDR2 sequences are ENHRY and SYGVKD. The CDR3 region has the DNA TGTGCCACCTTCGCGGGGGGCGGTACAGATACGCAGTATTTT. Translating gives CATFAGGGTDTQYF.

This clonotype was recorded many times. V is TRBV5-1 and J is TRBJ2-3; D not resolved. This CDR3 region has 12 residues. Germline CDR1 reads SGHRS; CDR2 reads YFSETQ. V lost 0 bases and J 2 bases, leaving 1 base between the germline ends. This CDR3 is CASSLDTDTQYF. The CDR3 DNA sequence: TGCGCCAGCAGCTTGGACACAGATACGCAGTATTTT.

This clonotype was found many times. The chain uses TRBV6-5 and TRBJ2-7, with D perhaps matching TRBD1 or TRBD2 (5 bases each). This CDR3 region has 15 residues. Per germline, CDR1 MNHEY and CDR2 SVGAGI. Trimming took off 4 bases at V and 2 bases at J, with 15 bases between the two ends. CDR3 coding DNA: TGTGCCAGCAGTTTCAACCGGGACGGACCCTACGAGCAGTACTTC. Its translation is CASSFNRDGPYEQYF.

The chain couples TRBV20-1 to TRBJ2-7; weak D call: TRBD1 (5 bases). V was cut by 6 bases and J by 4 bases, with 19 bases left in between. This CDR3 spans 14 amino acids. Germline lookup yields CDR1 DFQATT and CDR2 SNEGSKA (reference sequence). Here the CDR3 reads CSALDRMKMYEQYF. CDR3 coding DNA: TGCAGTGCGCTCGACAGAATGAAGATGTACGAGCAGTACTTC.

This clonotype was recorded at least ten times. The chain has TRBV6-5 and TRBJ2-7; 12 nucleotides align to TRBD2. Trimming removed 10 bases from V and 7 bases from J; junction bases left unmatched: 11. Germline CDR1 is MNHEY and CDR2 is SVGAGI. The CDR3 is made up of 14 amino acids. The CDR3 coding sequence is TGTGCCACCACAAAGACTAGCGGGAGTTGGGAGCAGTACTTC. As protein: CATTKTSGSWEQYF.

This clonotype has at least ten counts. The chain combines TRBV2 with TRBJ2-3; 10 bases align to TRBD2. The CDR3 has 16 residues. CDR1 and CDR2 (germline): SNHLY, FYNNEI. V shed 3 bases and J 2 bases; nucleotides not matched to a gene: 5. The CDR3 DNA is TGTGCCAGCAGTGAGACGCTAGCGGGGGACACAGATACGCAGTATTTT. Its translation is CASSETLAGDTDTQYF. Supplemented by reference TRBV2 and TRBJ2-3, the full variable domain reads EPEVTQTPSHQVTQMGQEVILRCVPISNHLYFYWYRQILGQKVEFLVSFYNNEISEKSEIFDDQFSVERPDGSNFTLKIRSTKLEDSAMYFCASSETLAGDTDTQYFGPGTRLTVL.

Judged by abundance, this clonotype is medium-sized. The chain employs TRBV4-3 and TRBJ2-3; a possible D gene is TRBD2 (7 bases). This CDR3 has 15 residues. Germline CDR1 and CDR2: LGHNA and YSLEER. Between the trimmed V and J ends, which lost 0 bases and 6 bases, there was a span of 13 bases. CDR3 region: CASSQDAQGGDTQYF. The CDR3 region has the DNA TGCGCCAGCAGCCAAGATGCACAGGGAGGGGATACGCAGTATTTT.

This clonotype was picked up many times. This chain joins TRBV10-3 and TRBJ2-3, with 8 bases lining up with TRBD2. This CDR3 comprises 15 residues. The V segment lost 4 bases and the J segment 3 bases; nucleotides outside the gene matches: 6. Looked up from germline, CDR1 is ENHRY and CDR2 is SYGVKD. CDR3 in amino acids: CAISGVAGGTDTQYF. The CDR3 DNA follows: TGTGCCATCAGTGGGGTGGCGGGGGGAACAGATACGCAGTATTTT.

In this sample, this clonotype turned up many times. V is TRBV5-4 and J is TRBJ2-5; D unresolved. V shed 5 bases and J shed 1 base, with 12 bases lying between them. The CDR3 contains 14 residues. Germline V gene lookup returns CDR1 SGHNT and CDR2 YYREEE (reference sequence). The CDR3 loop reads CASSHRHGQETQYF. Here the CDR3 DNA reads TGTGCCAGCAGTCATCGGCACGGCCAAGAGACCCAGTACTTC.

Ten or more counts support this clonotype. The chain links TRBV20-1 to TRBJ2-1; tentative D call: TRBD1 (6 bases). Trimming cost V 0 bases and J 2 bases, with 17 bases left between them. The CDR3 loop spans 17 amino acids. In germline, CDR1 is DFQATT, CDR2 SNEGSKA (reference sequence). The CDR3 protein is CSARDQGRGLAYNEQFF. The CDR3, as DNA: TGCAGTGCTAGAGATCAGGGGCGCGGGTTGGCCTACAATGAGCAGTTCTTC.

CDR3 bases: TGTGCCAGTACCCCTTGGAACGACAGGGTGGGCAAAAACATTCAGTACTTC. It translates to CASTPWNDRVGKNIQYF. The chain employs TRBV19 and TRBJ2-4; 7 bases match TRBD1. The CDR3 covers 17 residues. J was trimmed by 3 bases and V by 7 bases; bases with no gene match: 15. CDR1 and CDR2 (germline): LNHDA, SQIVND (reference sequence).

This clonotype was detected many times. This chain uses TRBV20-1 with TRBJ1-1; 8 bases agree with TRBD1. The CDR3 consists of 14 residues. With V trimmed by 3 bases and J by 11 bases, 14 bases remained unmatched. Per germline, CDR1 DFQATT and CDR2 SNEGSKA (reference sequence). The CDR3 sequence: CSASQPGRGLWAFF. Written as DNA, the CDR3 is TGCAGTGCTAGTCAACCCGGCAGGGGGCTATGGGCTTTCTTT.

At least ten counts were recorded for this clonotype. J is TRBJ2-3 and V is TRBV29-1, with D perhaps being TRBD1 or TRBD2 (6 bases each). Germline V gene data show CDR1 as SQVTM and CDR2 as ANQGSEA. V lost 4 bases to trimming and J lost 3 bases, with 14 bases between them. This CDR3 comprises 14 residues. The CDR3 nucleotides are TGCAGCGTTGTATCGAGGAGGGGGACAGATACGCAGTATTTT. Amino acids: CSVVSRRGTDTQYF.

This clonotype occurred many times. The chain recombines TRBV20-1 with TRBJ2-1; the match to TRBD2 covers 7 bases. V trimming: 0 bases; J trimming: 3 bases; junction bases outside the gene matches: 8. CDR1 is DFQATT, CDR2 SNEGSKA, per germline (reference sequence). The CDR3 extends over 16 amino acids. CDR3 protein: CSARDRRGGFYNEQFF. Here the CDR3 DNA reads TGCAGTGCTAGAGATAGACGCGGGGGATTCTACAATGAGCAGTTCTTC.